The sequence of this T cell receptor (beta chain) was determined in a study of Graves' ophthalmopathy and Graves' hyperthyroidism (dated by TCRdb to between 2018 and 2020). Describing the broader study: Peripheral blood was collected before any treatment was given, at the time of initial diagnosis. The 75 to 100 discovery patients were randomly split 7:3 into training and test sets. Following sample collection, hyperthyroidism patients were given methimazole at a starting dose of 30 mg daily, and ophthalmopathy patients were given high-dose intravenous methylprednisolone. To tell Graves' ophthalmopathy apart from Graves' hyperthyroidism, and to predict which patients would progress to ophthalmopathy, the study relied on TCR beta repertoire signatures. An independent validation cohort comprised roughly 20 hyperthyroidism patients and roughly 15 patients who later progressed from hyperthyroidism to ophthalmopathy. In roughly 6 hyperthyroidism patients, T-cell repertoires of thyroid tissue and blood were compared. In total, 135 blood samples were TCR-sequenced: some 43 ophthalmopathy, some 75 hyperthyroidism and roughly 17 hyperthyroidism-to-ophthalmopathy patients. To explore V-J signatures that distinguish ophthalmopathy from hyperthyroidism, a discovery set of roughly 98 patients was enrolled, made up of over 40 with ophthalmopathy and 57 with stable hyperthyroidism. The full study reports these points: In validation, the model predicted ophthalmopathy progression with 55% to 71% sensitivity and 72% to 80% specificity; some 13 predicted patients were CT-confirmed with GO in a median of around 6.5 months. Ophthalmopathy was separated from stable hyperthyroidism by the 13-signature model with just under 90% sensitivity and around 81% specificity in cross-validation and with 80%/75% in the test set. Among expanded thyroid clonotypes with frequency above 0.001, most also showed up in blood, which suggests that blood repertoires may reflect the thyroid immune response. No statistical method was used to set the sample size in advance, and the investigators knew which group each participant was assigned to.

The germline V gene (reference sequence) sets CDR1 to LNHNV and CDR2 to YYDKDF. Including cysteine and phenylalanine, the CDR3 has 14 amino acids. The retained sequence is limited to the CDR3, 42 bases, with the frame set at the first base. Trimming takes 5 bases from V and 9 bases from J, and the germline ends sit 14 bases apart. TCR beta CDR3 regions were amplified from RNA transcripts for repertoire sequencing. The first round was an RT-PCR using HTBI primers with the Qiagen OneStep RT-PCR kit, and this first round was followed by a second-round multiplex PCR, then size selection and purification. Libraries were sequenced on an Illumina HiSeq2000 using paired-end 100 bp reads. The paper's processing steps were these. SOAPnuke was used for read processing, and reads with adapters, uncalled bases, a mean Phred below 15, or no exact constant-primer or identifier match were discarded. COPE v1.2.5 was used to merge the high-quality paired reads. Each unique nucleotide sequence was treated as a clonotype, and MiTCR v1.1 was used to align the clonotypes to the IMGT TRB V, D and J references. Only V-J combinations with frequency above 0.0001 were analysed, covering 99% to 99.2% of repertoires. A TCR clonal expansion and chaos score per V-J combination was defined as the ratio of F50 clonal expansion to chaos observed in the TCRdist matrix. Welch's t-statistics and random forest were used to reduce features to about a dozen V-J combinations, which were fed into a naive Bayes classifier. Thyroid-blood repertoire similarity was quantified with the Morisita-Horn index. The public reads were reprocessed in TCRdb via fastp at Q25 and MiXCR, keeping in-frame beta chains. Rows are unified per CDR3 protein, each entry keeping the most common DNA and genes. These V and J calls derive from TCRdb rather than the authors' analysis. A total of hundreds of thousands of distinct CDR3 sequences appear in this sample, 20% to 25% of them only once. In total, the top ten clones hold 2.5% to 3.5% of the sample.

Hyperthyroidism was considered stable if no progression to ophthalmopathy occurred within 18 months of follow-up. Patients with hyperthyroidism were aged 18 to 65 years, had been newly diagnosed, and had a disease duration of less than 2 months. Patients were excluded if they had other autoimmune diseases, uncontrolled infections, pregnancy or lactation. Clinical symptoms, serum thyroxine, TRAb, thyroid ultrasound and orbital computed tomography formed the basis of the diagnosis. Using Ficoll-Paque density gradient centrifugation, PBMCs were isolated from about 9.4 ml of fresh peripheral blood. Total RNA was extracted using Trizol reagent, and RNA quality was checked on an Agilent 2100 Bioanalyzer. This clonotype was seen many times. Its target antigen remains unknown. Base qualities are not at hand, and no much larger clone is one base apart.

The origin of this receptor is a woman younger than 35 with stable Graves' hyperthyroidism. Donor details come from another sample of the same person, matched by shared clones. This receptor chain uses TRBV15 and TRBJ1-6, and possibly TRBD1, on 6 matching bases. The sample consisted of peripheral blood. The sequenced DNA is TGTGCCACCAGCCGGGGACTGACAGGTTCACCCCTCCACTTT. Translation gives CATSRGLTGSPLHF.